The rows below give T cell receptor beta chains drawn from one sample of a study of CD8 T cells in ankylosing spondylitis. A single record per CDR3 protein comes from TCRdb applying MiXCR to the 5' RACE reads. The table lists 750,000 to 850,000 distinct CDR3 sequences, around 11% of them singletons. The sample consisted of blood, either unsorted or a sorted T cell fraction (not recorded which). Receptors were obtained from a male donor with ankylosing spondylitis. The CDR3 runs from the conserved cysteine through the conserved F or W. Fields, in order: V gene, clone size, J gene, D gene, CDR3 protein, CDR3 DNA. D genes are given only for firm matches. Size is omitted from some rows. Given values are once, few, many or a class for expanded clones.

TRBV20-1,.,TRBJ1-2,TRBD1,CSATPRTGGYGYTF,TGCAGTGCTACCCCTCGGACAGGGGGTTATGGCTACACCTTC
TRBV5-1,many,TRBJ2-1,.,CASSLGEDHNEQFF,TGCGCCAGCAGCCTGGGGGAGGACCACAATGAGCAGTTCTTC
TRBV20-1,many,TRBJ1-1,TRBD1,CSARRGTGGATEAFF,TGCAGTGCTAGAAGAGGGACAGGGGGCGCGACTGAAGCTTTCTTT
TRBV7-7,few,TRBJ2-7,TRBD1,CASSLETGGAQYF,TGTGCTAGCAGCTTAGAGACAGGGGGGGCGCAGTACTTC
TRBV5-1,few,TRBJ1-3,.,CASTTTADSGNTIYF,TGCGCCAGCACGACAACAGCAGACTCTGGAAACACCATATATTTT
TRBV20-1,few,TRBJ2-7,TRBD1,CSAPTGKADEQYF,TGCAGTGCCCCGACAGGGAAAGCGGACGAGCAGTACTTC
TRBV20-1,few,TRBJ1-2,TRBD1,CSASYRGNYGYTF,TGCAGTGCCTCGTACAGGGGGAACTATGGCTACACCTTC
TRBV20-1,many,TRBJ2-3,.,CSAQLRTDTQYF,TGCAGTGCTCAACTACGCACAGATACGCAGTATTTT
TRBV7-2,.,TRBJ2-5,TRBD2,CASSLATSRQETQYF,TGTGCCAGCAGCTTAGCGACTAGCCGCCAAGAGACCCAGTACTTC
TRBV6-2/TRBV6-3,many,TRBJ1-1,.,CASSLDRLTEAFF,TGTGCCAGCAGTCTAGACAGGCTTACTGAAGCTTTCTTT
TRBV13,many,TRBJ2-1,TRBD2,CASSWRLAGGNEQFF,TGTGCCAGCAGCTGGAGACTAGCGGGAGGCAATGAGCAGTTCTTC
TRBV7-8,few,TRBJ1-1,.,CASSLMEPTNTEAFF,TGTGCCAGCAGCTTGATGGAGCCGACTAACACTGAAGCTTTCTTT
TRBV20-1,.,TRBJ2-6,.,CSAGPGRGGSGANVLTF,TGCAGTGCCGGGCCGGGCAGGGGGGGCTCTGGGGCCAACGTCCTGACTTTC
TRBV3-1,few,TRBJ2-6,.,CASSTLSGANVLTF,TGTGCCAGCAGTACACTCTCTGGGGCCAACGTCCTGACTTTC
TRBV2,few,TRBJ2-3,TRBD2,CASRPGLAGERDTQYF,TGTGCCAGCAGGCCGGGACTAGCGGGAGAGCGAGATACGCAGTATTTT
TRBV5-1,many,TRBJ2-5,TRBD2,CASSPGGVETQYF,TGCGCCAGCAGCCCCGGGGGGGTCGAGACCCAGTACTTC
TRBV20-1,.,TRBJ2-1,.,CSARGSPGNEQFF,TGCAGTGCTAGAGGCAGCCCGGGGAATGAGCAGTTCTTC
TRBV4-2,few,TRBJ2-7,.,CASSPEDFSYEQYF,TGTGCCAGCAGCCCGGAGGACTTCTCCTACGAGCAGTACTTC
TRBV15,few,TRBJ2-5,TRBD1,CATSRALDRGRETQYF,TGTGCCACCAGCAGAGCCTTGGACAGGGGCAGAGAGACCCAGTACTTC
TRBV18,few,TRBJ1-3,.,CASSPVPAGDTIYF,TGTGCCAGCTCACCAGTACCAGCGGGGGACACCATATATTTT
TRBV6-1,.,TRBJ2-7,TRBD2,CASTSPGGRYEQYF,TGTGCCAGCACCTCCCCGGGGGGTCGCTACGAGCAGTACTTC
TRBV20-1,few,TRBJ2-1,.,CSARVPGTREQFF,TGCAGTGCTAGAGTTCCCGGGACACGAGAGCAGTTCTTC
TRBV6-5,many,TRBJ2-7,.,CASSYRGHSYEQYF,TGTGCCAGCAGTTACCGGGGGCACTCCTACGAGCAGTACTTC
TRBV20-1,few,TRBJ2-1,.,CSASRSIRHNEQFF,TGCAGTGCTAGTCGTAGTATTAGGCACAATGAGCAGTTCTTC
TRBV5-1,.,TRBJ2-3,TRBD2,CASSLRPGGPTTDTQYF,TGCGCCAGCAGCTTACGCCCGGGAGGCCCGACGACAGATACGCAGTATTTT
TRBV20-1,.,TRBJ2-7,TRBD2,CSAREGSGLYEQYF,TGCAGTGCTAGAGAGGGTAGCGGGCTTTACGAGCAGTACTTC
TRBV20-1,.,TRBJ2-7,TRBD1,CSAKGQANSYEQYF,TGCAGTGCTAAGGGACAGGCAAACTCCTACGAGCAGTACTTC
TRBV6-1,.,TRBJ2-7,.,CSSRSGTPPGEQYF,TGTTCCAGCAGGTCCGGGACACCACCGGGAGAGCAGTACTTC
TRBV7-7,many,TRBJ2-1,TRBD2,CASSPHTSGLAENEQFF,TGTGCTAGCAGCCCCCACACCTCGGGACTAGCGGAGAATGAGCAGTTCTTC
TRBV5-1,.,TRBJ2-3,TRBD1,CASSLGDRVTQYF,TGCGCCAGCAGCTTGGGGGACAGAGTAACGCAGTATTTT
TRBV12-3/TRBV12-4,.,TRBJ2-1,TRBD2,CASSPTGRGGSYNEQFF,TGTGCCAGCAGTCCGACCGGGAGGGGGGGCTCCTACAATGAGCAGTTCTTC
TRBV10-3,many,TRBJ1-2,.,CAITRQGSDYGYTF,TGTGCCATCACCCGTCAGGGGAGCGATTATGGCTACACCTTC
TRBV29-1,many,TRBJ1-1,.,CSVEGLLNTEAFF,TGCAGCGTTGAAGGACTGCTGAACACTGAAGCTTTCTTT
TRBV20-1,.,TRBJ2-7,TRBD2,CSAERGAGANEQYF,TGCAGTGCCGAGAGGGGAGCGGGGGCTAACGAGCAGTACTTC
TRBV10-3,few,TRBJ2-2,.,CAIKGVWTGELFF,TGTGCCATCAAAGGGGTATGGACCGGGGAGCTGTTTTTT
TRBV20-1,many,TRBJ1-2,.,CSASTVNYGYTF,TGCAGTGCCTCGACAGTTAACTATGGCTACACCTTC
TRBV15,few,TRBJ2-1,.,CATSREGRGTEQFF,TGTGCCACCAGCAGAGAGGGCAGGGGCACTGAGCAGTTCTTC
TRBV4-3,many,TRBJ2-5,TRBD2,CASSPWTSGGARETQYF,TGCGCCAGCAGTCCTTGGACTAGCGGGGGGGCGCGAGAGACCCAGTACTTC